The rows below give T cell receptor beta chains drawn from one sample of a study of cytomegalovirus exposure and HLA in healthy donors. Libraries were prepared by immunoSEQ multiplex PCR; TCRdb keeps only in-frame clonotypes and omits some of them. The listing records 100,000 to 150,000 clones. Sequenced material: PBMCs. These receptors all come from a man between 18 and 35 years old in good health and CMV-seronegative. Each CDR3 is given with its conserved first and last residue. The order of the fields is V gene, J gene, D gene, CDR3 protein, CDR3 DNA. A D gene is named only where the DNA matches it firmly.

V gene: TRBV5-1
J gene: TRBJ1-4
D gene: -
CDR3 protein: CASSLQGIDEKLFF
CDR3 DNA: TGCGCCAGCAGCTTGCAGGGAATCGATGAAAAACTGTTTTTT

V gene: TRBV19
J gene: TRBJ2-4
D gene: -
CDR3 protein: CASSPIPADSQYF
CDR3 DNA: TGTGCCAGTAGTCCGATACCCGCGGACAGTCAGTACTTC

V gene: TRBV5-4
J gene: TRBJ2-1
D gene: TRBD1
CDR3 protein: CASRGQGVGEQFF
CDR3 DNA: TGTGCCAGCAGGGGGCAGGGGGTCGGTGAGCAGTTCTTC

V gene: TRBV7-2
J gene: TRBJ2-3
D gene: -
CDR3 protein: CASSLPSTDTQYF
CDR3 DNA: TGTGCCAGCAGCTTACCTAGCACAGATACGCAGTATTTT

V gene: TRBV5-6
J gene: TRBJ2-3
D gene: -
CDR3 protein: CASSLADTDTQYF
CDR3 DNA: TGTGCCAGCAGCTTAGCGGACACAGATACGCAGTATTTT

V gene: TRBV7-9
J gene: TRBJ2-7
D gene: TRBD2
CDR3 protein: CASSGGTSGWEQYF
CDR3 DNA: TGTGCCAGCAGTGGGGGGACTAGCGGGTGGGAGCAGTACTTC

V gene: TRBV5-4
J gene: TRBJ1-5
D gene: -
CDR3 protein: CAGSSGGNQLQHF
CDR3 DNA: TGTGCCGGTAGCAGTGGGGGGAATCAGCTCCAGCATTTT

V gene: TRBV5-1
J gene: TRBJ2-3
D gene: TRBD1
CDR3 protein: CASSSGQGGIDTQYF
CDR3 DNA: TGCGCCAGCAGCTCGGGACAGGGGGGTATAGATACGCAGTATTTT

V gene: TRBV4-3
J gene: TRBJ1-1
D gene: TRBD1
CDR3 protein: CASSQEGRGHTEAFF
CDR3 DNA: TGCGCCAGCAGCCAAGAGGGCAGGGGGCACACTGAAGCTTTCTTT

V gene: TRBV5-1
J gene: TRBJ2-3
D gene: -
CDR3 protein: CASSLVPPGGMARTQYF
CDR3 DNA: TGCGCCAGCAGCTTGGTACCCCCTGGGGGGATGGCACGTACGCAGTATTTT

V gene: TRBV28
J gene: TRBJ2-3
D gene: TRBD1
CDR3 protein: CASTKTGQGEDTQYF
CDR3 DNA: TGTGCCAGCACCAAGACAGGGCAGGGAGAAGATACGCAGTATTTT

V gene: TRBV5-1
J gene: TRBJ2-7
D gene: -
CDR3 protein: CASSLAGSPSREQYF
CDR3 DNA: TGCGCCAGCAGCTTGGCCGGGTCTCCTTCCCGGGAGCAGTACTTC

V gene: TRBV11-2
J gene: TRBJ1-5
D gene: -
CDR3 protein: CASSLRGPNGNQPQHF
CDR3 DNA: TGTGCCAGCAGCTTAAGAGGTCCCAACGGCAATCAGCCCCAGCATTTT

V gene: TRBV14
J gene: TRBJ2-1
D gene: -
CDR3 protein: CASSHRSGDSYNEQFF
CDR3 DNA: TGTGCCAGCAGCCACCGGTCGGGAGACAGCTACAATGAGCAGTTCTTC

V gene: TRBV6-1
J gene: TRBJ1-4
D gene: TRBD1
CDR3 protein: CASRGTGNEKLFF
CDR3 DNA: TGTGCCAGCAGGGGGACAGGAAATGAAAAACTGTTTTTT

V gene: TRBV30
J gene: TRBJ2-3
D gene: TRBD2
CDR3 protein: CAWGNLRTSGGTSTDTQYF
CDR3 DNA: TGTGCCTGGGGAAACCTTCGGACTAGCGGGGGGACTAGCACAGATACGCAGTATTTT

V gene: TRBV7-8
J gene: TRBJ2-7
D gene: TRBD2
CDR3 protein: CASSSWTSGRLYEQYF
CDR3 DNA: TGTGCCAGCAGCTCATGGACTAGCGGGAGATTATACGAGCAGTACTTC

V gene: TRBV5-6
J gene: TRBJ2-7
D gene: -
CDR3 protein: CASSWRGEQYF
CDR3 DNA: TGTGCCAGCAGCTGGAGGGGCGAGCAGTACTTC

V gene: TRBV19
J gene: TRBJ1-3
D gene: TRBD1
CDR3 protein: CASTGESSGNTIYF
CDR3 DNA: TGTGCCAGCACAGGGGAATCATCTGGAAACACCATATATTTT

V gene: TRBV29-1
J gene: TRBJ2-2
D gene: TRBD1
CDR3 protein: CSVIGPGTGGTGELFF
CDR3 DNA: TGCAGCGTAATAGGTCCCGGGACAGGGGGCACCGGGGAGCTGTTTTTT